Described below is a single T cell receptor (beta chain) sequence and its context. Its target is unknown. A read error is possible here, since a much larger clone lies one base away. The data originate from a study of Graves' ophthalmopathy and Graves' hyperthyroidism. CDR1 and CDR2 from the germline V gene are SEHNR and FQNEAQ (reference sequence). The CDR3 is 8 residues long. The TCR beta CDR3 regions underwent amplification from RNA transcripts. An opening RT-PCR round employed HTBI primers and preceded a second-round multiplex PCR. TCRdb itself ran the multiplex PCR reads through MiXCR, one entry per CDR3 protein. Of over a million distinct CDR3 sequences detected, about 40% appear once; the ten largest clones hold 11%. Broader study findings: Using 13 signatures, a model distinguished ophthalmopathy from stable hyperthyroidism, reaching about 89% sensitivity and 81.08% specificity.

This TCR was sampled from an adult man with Graves' hyperthyroidism. Sequenced: peripheral blood or thyroid tissue (not recorded which). The gene calls are TRBV7-9 and TRBJ2-7; D gene ambiguous. The DNA of the CDR3 is TGTGCCAGCAGCTCGCATACCTTC. Translating it yields CASSSHTF.